The T cell receptor beta chain under discussion was sequenced for a study of brain T cells in children with intractable seizures. Whole-study results and caveats: Pre- and post-surgery blood differed in depth, so pre-surgery absences may be undersampling. Viral specificity was inferred only from CDR3 similarity; HCMV serostatus was unknown.

As regards this clone: The antigen is not known.

Surgery cases with the highest brain T cell transcript signatures were chosen for sequencing. Pre-surgery treatment included at least one anti-epileptic drug. Data came from immunoSEQ multiplex PCR; TCRdb stores just in-frame clones and leaves some out. The data show 95,000 to 120,000 clones, approximately 94% seen once. This sequence was found in a boy in the first two years of life with hemimegalencephaly and intractable seizures. Source: peripheral blood, taken at surgery.

Here the CDR3 DNA reads TGTGCCAGCAGTGGGGACCGGGAGGGTATACGTAATGAGCAGTTCTTC. This sequence encodes CASSGDREGIRNEQFF. The genes are TRBV6-2 or TRBV6-3 and TRBJ2-1; TRBD2 matches at 8 bases. This CDR3 has 16 residues. CDR1 is MNHEY and CDR2 is SVGEGT in the germline V gene. Trimming removed 5 bases from V and 7 bases from J; junction bases left unmatched: 13.